This T cell receptor beta chain was found in a study of T cell responses to AZD1222 COVID-19 vaccine. V shed 3 bases and J shed 0 bases, with 15 bases lying between them. CDR1 is DFQATT and CDR2 is SNEGSKA in the germline V gene (reference sequence). The CDR3 runs 15 residues. Some clones are missing from TCRdb's copy, which holds only in-frame ones; the method was immunoSEQ multiplex PCR. The repertoire has 100,000 to 120,000 clones, 92% of them found once; the top ten carry over 2%. Study-wide results and limits: The study found vaccine-associated CD4 TCRs spanning spike, dominant at 160-218 and 743-854. Scientists sampled the repertoires only once the peak T cell response had passed. Females made up more of the donors, who were largely white British, and clonal diversity may have come out too low.

As concerns this clone: What it recognizes is unknown.

This receptor was taken from an adult who received the AZD1222 COVID-19 vaccine. The source was peripheral blood, collected 28 days after the second AZD1222 dose. This rearrangement joins TRBV20-1 to TRBJ2-7; D perhaps matches TRBD2 (6 bases). The CDR3 here is CSASGAGILSYEQYF. The CDR3 nucleotides read TGCAGTGCTAGTGGTGCGGGGATCCTCTCCTACGAGCAGTACTTC.